The clone carrying this TCR beta chain was detected a few times. This entry belongs to a study of blood T cell repertoires in COVID-19. Study at large: The origin of the acute and convalescent COVID-19 samples was the United States, Italy and Spain. From T cells, B-cell-depleted T cells, or PBMCs came the material, which was cDNA or gDNA.

Per the authors' pipeline: Estimates of nucleated cell counts were drawn from the amplification of reference gene primers. Using immunoSEQ multiplex PCR, the repertoire was profiled, and TCRdb retains in-frame clones only, with some absent. V, J and clone size derive from that table, while D and trimming were established from the DNA sequence. The profile shows 100,000 to 150,000 clones, about 86% of them singletons. This CDR3 region has 14 residues. Germline CDR1 reads SGHTA; CDR2 reads FQGNSA. V was shortened by 3 bases and J by 1 base, with 6 bases between the two germline ends. This TCR derives from a man aged 65 to 79 who had recovered from COVID-19. The rearrangement joins TRBV7-2 to TRBJ2-2; D is ambiguous. What was sequenced was peripheral blood. In DNA form, the CDR3 reads TGTGCCAGCAGCTTTTCAGGGAACACCGGGGAGCTGTTTTTT. This sequence encodes CASSFSGNTGELFF.